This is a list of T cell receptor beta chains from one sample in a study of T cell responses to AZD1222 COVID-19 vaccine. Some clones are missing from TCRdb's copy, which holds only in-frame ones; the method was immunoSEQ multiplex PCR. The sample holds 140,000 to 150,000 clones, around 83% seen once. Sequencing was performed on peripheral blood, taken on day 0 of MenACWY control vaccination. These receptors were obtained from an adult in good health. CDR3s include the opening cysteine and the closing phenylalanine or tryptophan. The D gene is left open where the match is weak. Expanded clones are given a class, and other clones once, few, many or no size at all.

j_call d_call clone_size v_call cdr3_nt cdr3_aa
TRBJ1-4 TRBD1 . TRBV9 TGTGCCAGCAGCCTATCGACAGGGGCGGAGCAAAAACTGTTTTTT CASSLSTGAEQKLFF
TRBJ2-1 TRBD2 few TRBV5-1 TGCGCCAGCAGCAACAACCCGACTAGCGGGGGACTATACAATGAGCAGTTCTTC CASSNNPTSGGLYNEQFF
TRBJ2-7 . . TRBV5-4 TGTGCCAGCAGCGGCGGGATGTCCTACGAGCAGTACTTC CASSGGMSYEQYF
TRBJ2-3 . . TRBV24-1 TGTGCCACCAGTGATTCGCCTACTTCGGGGGCGCAGTATTTT CATSDSPTSGAQYF
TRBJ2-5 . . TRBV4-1 TGCGCCAGCAGCCAAGATCGGGTGCAGGGGGAGACCCAGTACTTC CASSQDRVQGETQYF
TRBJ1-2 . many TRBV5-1 TGCGCCAGCAGCTCCCAGGGACTTAACTATGGCTACACCTTC CASSSQGLNYGYTF
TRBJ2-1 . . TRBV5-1 TGCGCCAGCAGCTTGAGAGGGCAGGGGGGTCACAATGAGCAGTTCTTC CASSLRGQGGHNEQFF
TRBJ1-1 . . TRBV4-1 TGCGCCAGCAGCCCGAGACAAATGAACACTGAAGCTTTCTTT CASSPRQMNTEAFF
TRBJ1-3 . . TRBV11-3 TGTGCCAGCAGCTTAGAAGTGCCGCGATACTCTGGAAACACCATATATTTT CASSLEVPRYSGNTIYF
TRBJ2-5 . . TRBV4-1 TGCGCCAGCAGCCAAGTTGTTGTCGAGACCCAGTACTTC CASSQVVVETQYF
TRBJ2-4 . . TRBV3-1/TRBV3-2 TGTGCCAGCAGCCAAGAGCGTAGCCTTCAGTACTTC CASSQERSLQYF
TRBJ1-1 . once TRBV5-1 TGCGCCAGCAGCTTGGCCTTAGGGTCTGAAGCTTTCTTT CASSLALGSEAFF
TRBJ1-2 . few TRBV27 TGTGCCAGCAGTTTTGGGGGGACCAACTATGGCTACACCTTC CASSFGGTNYGYTF
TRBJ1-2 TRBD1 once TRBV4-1 TGCGCCAGCAGCCAGCCGGGACAGATCTATGGCTACACCTTC CASSQPGQIYGYTF
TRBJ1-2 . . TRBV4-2 TGTGCCAGCAGCCAAGATAGTGGGGGACCAAACTATGGCTACACCTTC CASSQDSGGPNYGYTF
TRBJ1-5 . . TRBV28 TGTGCCAGCTGCACCCCATGGGGGGGCAATCAGCCCCAGCATTTT CASCTPWGGNQPQHF
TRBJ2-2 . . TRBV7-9 TGTGCCAGCACCATCGACGGAACCGGGGAGCTGTTTTTT CASTIDGTGELFF
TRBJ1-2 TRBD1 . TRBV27 TGTGCCAGCAGGGACAGGGCCTATGGCTACACCTTC CASRDRAYGYTF
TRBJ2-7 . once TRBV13 TGTGCCAGCAGCTTACAGAACTACGAGCAGTACTTC CASSLQNYEQYF
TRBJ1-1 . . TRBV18 TGTGCCAGCTCAGGAGGGCAGGGCTCTTGGAACACTGAAGCTTTCTTT CASSGGQGSWNTEAFF
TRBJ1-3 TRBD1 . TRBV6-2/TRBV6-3 TGTGCCAGCAGCCCTATAGGACAGGGCTCTGGAAACACCATATATTTT CASSPIGQGSGNTIYF
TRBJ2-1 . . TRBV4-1 TGCGCCAGCAGCCAAGGAAGGACACCTAAGAGCTCCTACAATGAGCAGTTCTTC CASSQGRTPKSSYNEQFF
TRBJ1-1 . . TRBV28 TGTGCCAGCGGGGCCACTGAAGCTTTCTTT CASGATEAFF
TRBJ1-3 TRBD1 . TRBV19 TGTGCCAGTAGCTGGGAGGGGGCCTTCCCTGGAAACACCATATATTTT CASSWEGAFPGNTIYF
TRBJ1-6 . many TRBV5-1 TGCGCCAGCAGCCGCCAGACATTGAGCTCCTATAATTCACCCCTCCACTTT CASSRQTLSSYNSPLHF
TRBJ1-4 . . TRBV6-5 TGTGCCAGCAGTTCTCGTGGGGGCAGTGGTGAAAAACTGTTTTTT CASSSRGGSGEKLFF
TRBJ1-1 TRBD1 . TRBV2 TGTGCCAGCAGGAGGCCGGGACAGCCGAACACTGAAGCTTTCTTT CASRRPGQPNTEAFF
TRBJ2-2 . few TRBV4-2 TGTGCCAGCAGACAAGAAACGGGACGGTCGAACACCGGGGAGCTGTTTTTT CASRQETGRSNTGELFF
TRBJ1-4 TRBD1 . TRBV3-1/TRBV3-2 TGTGCCAGCAGACAGGGGGCAACTAATGAAAAACTGTTTTTT CASRQGATNEKLFF
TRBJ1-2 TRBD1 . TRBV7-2 TGTGCCAGCAGCGCCTGGGGACAGGGCCGCTATGGCTACACCTTC CASSAWGQGRYGYTF
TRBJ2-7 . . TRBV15 TGTGCCACCAGCAGAGCCCCCCCGGGCAGGGGCCACGAGCAGTACTTC CATSRAPPGRGHEQYF
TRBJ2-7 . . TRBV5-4 TGTGCCAGCAGCTTGAGAGGGCCCCCCTACGAGCAGTACTTC CASSLRGPPYEQYF
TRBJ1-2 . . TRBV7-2 TGTGCCAGCAGCTTTACGGGGTATGGTGGCTACACCTTC CASSFTGYGGYTF
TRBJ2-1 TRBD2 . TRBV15 TGTGCCACCAGCACCCAACTAGCGGGGGGTTCCTACAATGAGCAGTTCTTC CATSTQLAGGSYNEQFF
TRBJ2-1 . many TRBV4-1 TGCGCCAGCAGCCCAATCGGGTCACGTATGAATGAGCAGTTCTTC CASSPIGSRMNEQFF
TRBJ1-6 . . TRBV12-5 TGTGCTAGTGGTTTGGTAGGTCCCCTCCACTTT CASGLVGPLHF
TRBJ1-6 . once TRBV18 TGTGCCAGCTCACTGAAGGACGGTTTCTATAATTCACCCCTCCACTTT CASSLKDGFYNSPLHF
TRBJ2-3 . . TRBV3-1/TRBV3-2 TGTGCCAGCGGCCGTAAGGGGTTATCCACAGATACGCAGTATTTT CASGRKGLSTDTQYF
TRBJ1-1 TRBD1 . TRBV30 TGTGCCTGGAGTGTAACCGGACAGGGGGCGCACACTGAAGCTTTCTTT CAWSVTGQGAHTEAFF
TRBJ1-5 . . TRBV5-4 TGTGCCAGCAGCTTAGGAGGGGTTCAGCCCCAGCATTTT CASSLGGVQPQHF
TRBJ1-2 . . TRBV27 TGTGCCAGCAGTTTGCAGGGCTACTATGGCTACACCTTC CASSLQGYYGYTF
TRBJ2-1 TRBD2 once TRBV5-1 TGCGCCAGCAGCTTGACTAGCGGGGGCCTCTACAATGAGCAGTTCTTC CASSLTSGGLYNEQFF
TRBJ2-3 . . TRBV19 TGTGCCAGTAGCTCAAGAGCAGATACGCAGTATTTT CASSSRADTQYF
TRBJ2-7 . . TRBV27 TGTGCCAGCAGTTTTAAGCAGGGGTGGAGCTCCTACGAGCAGTACTTC CASSFKQGWSSYEQYF
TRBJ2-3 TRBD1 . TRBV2 TGTGCCAGCAGTGAGTTAACAGGGGCCACAGATACGCAGTATTTT CASSELTGATDTQYF
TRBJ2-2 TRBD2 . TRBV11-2 TGTGCCAGCAGTCCAGTGGGACTAGCCCAGGGGGAGCTGTTTTTT CASSPVGLAQGELFF
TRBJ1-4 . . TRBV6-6 TGTGCCAGCAGGGGGGACGCCGATGAAAAACTGTTTTTT CASRGDADEKLFF
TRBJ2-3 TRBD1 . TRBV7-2 TGTGCCAGCAGCTTAGTATACCCCGGGACAGGGAGAGATACGCAGTATTTT CASSLVYPGTGRDTQYF
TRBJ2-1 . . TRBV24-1 TGTGCCACCAGTAGGGGTCCGGACAATGAGCAGTTCTTC CATSRGPDNEQFF
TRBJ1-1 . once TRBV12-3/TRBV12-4 TGTGCCAGCAGTTACGGCGGGAACACTGAAGCTTTCTTT CASSYGGNTEAFF
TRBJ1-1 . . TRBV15 TGTGCCACCAGCACCGCAGGGTACACTGAAGCTTTCTTT CATSTAGYTEAFF
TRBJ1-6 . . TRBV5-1 TGCGCCAGCAGCGGTTCGCGGAAAGCCGCGGTCAGTCCAGATAATTCACCCCTCCACTTT CASSGSRKAAVSPDNSPLHF
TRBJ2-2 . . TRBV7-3 TGTGCCAGCAGCCCCACGGGAGGGACAGGGAAAACCGGGGAGCTGTTTTTT CASSPTGGTGKTGELFF
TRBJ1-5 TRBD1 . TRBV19 TGTGCCAGTAGCCTAACAGGGGTGGACAATCAGCCCCAGCATTTT CASSLTGVDNQPQHF
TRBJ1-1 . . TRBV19 TGTGCCAGTAGTATAGTTGTAGGGGGGGCGGTTTCTGAAGCTTTCTTT CASSIVVGGAVSEAFF
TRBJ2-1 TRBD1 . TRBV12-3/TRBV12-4 TGTGCCAGCAGGGGACAGACTCACAATGAGCAGTTCTTC CASRGQTHNEQFF
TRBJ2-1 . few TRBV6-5 TGTGCCAGCAACGGGCCCAATGAGCAGTTCTTC CASNGPNEQFF
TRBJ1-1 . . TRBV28 TGTGCCAGCACGACAGTCACTGAAGCTTTCTTT CASTTVTEAFF
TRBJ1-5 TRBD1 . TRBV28 TGTGCCAGCAGCCCTGGACAGGGTGGGCAGCCCCAGCATTTT CASSPGQGGQPQHF